What follows describes a single T cell receptor (beta chain). Its antigen is still unknown. No qualities accompany the bases; no much larger clone lies one base away. Trimming takes 1 base off V and 4 bases off J; junction bases not matched to a gene: 2. CDR1 and CDR2, looked up from the germline V gene (reference sequence), are LNHNV and YYDKDF. Spanning cysteine to phenylalanine, the CDR3 consists of 15 amino acids. Only the CDR3 part of the read is kept: 45 bases, read in frame from the first base. This specimen belongs to a study of shared clonotypes between healthy human individuals (TCRdb year 2020). For context, the study as a whole: The cohort included a few men and a couple of women between 18 and 49 years of age. For each donor, three plates each were used for CD4 naive and CD4 memory, two plates were used for CD8 naive, and one plate was used for CD8 memory. To estimate repertoire size and how much clonotypes are shared between individuals, the study performed deep sequencing of blood TCR repertoires from about five healthy adults. Different laboratories and diverse techniques were used to prepare libraries and sequence TCR repertoires, to increase sequencing depth and limit assay-specific biases. Leukapheresis yielded between about 0.94 and 8.9 billion PBMCs per donor. Points the paper makes about the study in general: Clonotypes shared by all four sorted-subset donors showed higher generation probabilities than non-shared clonotypes. Because the study included a small number of donors, the genetic and exposure-history diversity represented was limited. Pairwise subsampling led to the expectation that sequencing depth would affect the degree of clonotype sharing among donors. Naive subsets generally had larger estimated clonotype richness than memory subsets. About 5% of naive CD4, more than 3% of naive CD8, about 2.1% of memory CD4, and 0.35% to 0.5% of memory CD8 clonotypes were shared across four donors. Sampling was restricted to blood, and TCR repertoires in tissues likely differ from the TCR repertoires found in blood. Even with the large sequencing depth, rarefaction of the sorted-subset datasets indicated that sequencing was incomplete.

The donors were healthy, HIV-negative adults who had no recently reported acute infections or vaccinations. Every donor was a Caucasian adult residing in Nashville, Tennessee, USA. Magnetic negative selection was used to enrich CD4+ T cells, after which naive cells were positively selected on CD45RA and the negative fraction became the memory subset. Blood was collected by leukapheresis, and PBMCs were isolated by Ficoll-Histopaque density gradient centrifugation and then cryopreserved in liquid nitrogen vapor phase. Purity and quantity of every magnetically sorted T cell population were checked by analytical flow cytometry. Genomic DNA was isolated from each sorted fraction and quantified by UV absorbance on a Nanodrop 2000c. Using the deep immunoSEQ assay, multiplex PCR amplified TCR CDR3 regions from genomic DNA. Genomic DNA extracted from each cell subset was distributed evenly over all wells of several immunoSEQ 96-well plates, and each plate served as one replicate. For sorted subsets, each replicate PCR was loaded with roughly 200 ng genomic DNA, equivalent to 30,000 or so T cell genomes. Purified libraries were quantified with a Qubit 3.0 fluorometer, sized on a Bioanalyzer 2100, and re-quantified with the KAPA Library Quantification kit. Every immunoSEQ 96-well plate was sequenced on a separate single-read 150-cycle Illumina NextSeq 550 flow cell. Regarding the original processing steps: Because the immunoSEQ output included only junctional sequences and no quality scores, the filtering could not be the same as the filtering used for full-length reads. Sequences were annotated with PyIR, a Python wrapper for IgBLAST v1.9, and V/J genes and CDR3 were assigned using IMGT germline references. Reads with weak V/J assignments (E-value above 1e-6), missing CDR3, stop codons, out-of-frame junctions, or ambiguous translated residues were removed. V3J clonotypes were defined by identical inferred V gene, J gene, and CDR3 amino acid sequence. Percentage overlap between repertoires was calculated by dividing the number of shared unique clonotypes by the size of the smaller repertoire. RTK rarefaction, the Chao1 estimator, and Recon v2.1 estimates of unobserved clonotypes were used to assess repertoire richness. Generation probabilities were computed with OLGA for all TCRbeta clonotypes obtained by the gDNA method from several donors. Held by TCRdb, this immuneACCESS table contains in-frame sequences only and omits some clones. Under half of the omission traces to an unresolved V gene where checked; the cause of the rest is unknown. V and J calls and clone size come straight from that table; D and trimming were deduced from the DNA. For this sample the table gives over a million clones, of which 65% to 75% were detected only once. The top ten hold about 1.5% of the sample.

This chain joins TRBV15 to TRBJ1-5, with TRBD1 matching 9 junction bases. This TCR came from a young man in good health. Sequencing used memory CD4+ T cells sorted from blood. Interpreted using the paper, the cell subset or site label stands for: CD45RA-negative fraction. The CDR3 protein is CATSRGQGGNQPQHF. Read as DNA, the sequence is TGTGCCACCAGCAGAGGACAGGGGGGGAATCAGCCCCAGCATTTT. This CDR3, with the reference TRBV15 and TRBJ1-5 proteins standing in past its ends, gives the full variable domain DAMVIQNPRYQVTQFGKPVTLSCSQTLNHNVMYWYQQKSSQAPKLLFHYYDKDFNNEADTPDNFQSRRPNTSFCFLDIRSPGLGDTAMYLCATSRGQGGNQPQHFGDGTRLSIL.